The 32 T cell receptor beta chains in this list originate from one sample, sequenced in a study of CD8 T cells in Susac syndrome. Random hexamers were used to reverse transcribe about 0.5 to 1 ug of RNA. TCRdb processed the immunoSEQ multiplex PCR reads anew with MiXCR; each CDR3 protein has one entry. The table shows about 180,000 distinct CDR3 sequences, with 90% to 95% occurring only once. Sequencing input: CD4+ T cells from PBMCs. The receptors derive from a human donor with Susac syndrome.

The chain joins TRBV25-1 to TRBJ2-2, with 10 bases lining up with TRBD1. Germline V gene sequence: CDR1 MGHDK, CDR2 SYGVNS. The CDR3 is made up of 18 amino acids. J was trimmed by 5 bases and V by 9 bases; bases with no gene match: 18. In nucleotides, the CDR3 is TGTGCCAGTCCCTCAGCCCTCGACAGGGGGCGAGGGACCGGGGAGCTGTTTTTT. Protein: CASPSALDRGRGTGELFF.

CDR3: CSAPTGGSSQPQHF. The CDR3 DNA reads as TGCAGTGCTCCGACAGGGGGCTCTTCTCAGCCCCAGCATTTT. The chain couples TRBV20-1 to TRBJ1-5, with 10 positions matching TRBD1. Looked up from germline, CDR1 is DFQATT and CDR2 is SNEGSKA (reference sequence). The J segment lost 6 bases and the V segment lost 5 bases, leaving 7 bases of the junction unmatched. The CDR3 runs to 14 residues.

The rearrangement links TRBV11-2 to TRBJ2-2; the D is unclear. The V end was cut by 3 bases, the J end by 5 bases, with 19 bases between. Per germline, CDR1 SGHAT and CDR2 FQNNGV. The CDR3 runs to 17 residues. Here the CDR3 reads CASSFFKGSARTGELFF. The DNA for the CDR3 is TGTGCCAGCAGCTTTTTTAAAGGGTCGGCGCGAACCGGGGAGCTGTTTTTT.

The chain links TRBV5-1 to TRBJ1-1, with a weak D call TRBD1 (5 bases). The V gene's germline CDR1 is SGHRS and CDR2 YFSETQ. This CDR3 comprises 15 residues. V was shortened by 7 bases and J by 6 bases, with 22 bases between the two germline ends. For the CDR3, the DNA is TGCGCCAGCTCTAGGGGAAGAGGGGCTGGCGCTGAAGCTTTCTTT. This translates into CASSRGRGAGAEAFF.

The chain has TRBV6-2 or TRBV6-3 and TRBJ2-7; 8 bases are a match to TRBD2. V dropped 6 bases and J dropped 5; count of bases not matched to a gene: 3. Germline V CDR1 and CDR2: MNHEY, SVGEGT. The CDR3 contains 12 residues. CDR3 nucleotides: TGTGCCAGCAGCCTTAGCGGGGACGAGCAGTACTTC. It translates to CASSLSGDEQYF.

This clonotype appeared once. The J gene is TRBJ2-1, the V gene TRBV2, with 8 bases aligning to TRBD2. Unmatched junction bases numbered 2, after V lost 4 bases and J lost 9 bases. This CDR3 has 12 amino acids. Germline V gives CDR1 SNHLY, CDR2 FYNNEI. The CDR3: CASSVLAGEQFF. The CDR3 DNA is TGTGCCAGCAGTGTCCTAGCGGGTGAGCAGTTCTTC.

V usage is TRBV6-1 and J usage is TRBJ1-6; D is unclear. Germline CDR1 reads MNHNS; CDR2 reads SASEGT. This CDR3 has 15 amino acids. V shed 6 bases and J shed 5 bases, with 14 bases lying between them. CDR3 in DNA: TGTGCCAGCAGCCCGCTTGCTGGGGATAATTCACCCCTCCACTTT. This gives the protein CASSPLAGDNSPLHF.

The rearrangement joins TRBV18 to TRBJ2-6; D is perhaps TRBD1 or TRBD2 (5 bases each). Germline-derived CDR1 and CDR2 are KGHSH and LQKENI. This CDR3 has 14 amino acids. Trimming removed 6 bases at V and 4 bases at J, with 10 bases between. This chain's CDR3 is CASSPGPGANVLTF. Written as DNA, the CDR3 is TGTGCCAGCTCGCCGGGACCCGGGGCCAACGTCCTGACTTTC.

The genes are TRBV7-3 and TRBJ2-5, with 14 positions matching TRBD2. The germline V gene has CDR1 SGHTA and CDR2 FQGTGA. V trimming: 5 bases; J trimming: 2 bases; junction bases outside the gene matches: 4. CDR3 size: 16 residues. CDR3 DNA: TGTGCCAGCAGCACAGGACTAGCGGGGGGTCAAGAGACCCAGTACTTC. Amino acid sequence: CASSTGLAGGQETQYF. Supplemented by reference TRBV7-3 and TRBJ2-5, the full variable domain reads GAGVSQTPSNKVTEKGKYVELRCDPISGHTALYWYRQSLGQGPEFLIYFQGTGAADDSGLPNDRFFAVRPEGSVSTLKIQRTERGDSAVYLCASSTGLAGGQETQYFGPGTRLLVL.

This clonotype was found a few times. The chain combines TRBV5-1 with TRBJ2-7; a weak D match, TRBD2 (5 bases). This CDR3 is 13 amino acids long. Germline CDR1 and CDR2: SGHRS and YFSETQ. Trimming removed 5 bases at V and 2 bases at J, with 11 bases between. CDR3 nucleotide sequence: TGCGCCAGCAGTCCCGACGGGACCTACGAGCAGTACTTC. Translating gives CASSPDGTYEQYF.

The rearrangement uses TRBV30 and TRBJ2-1; 11 positions match TRBD2. The ends lost 3 bases at V and 0 bases at J; junction bases unmatched: 7. CDR3 length: 17 residues. Germline assignment: CDR1 GTSNPN and CDR2 SVGIG (reference sequence). CDR3 amino acids: CAWRRLAGGSSYNEQFF. CDR3 sequence (DNA): TGTGCCTGGAGACGGCTAGCGGGGGGAAGCTCCTACAATGAGCAGTTCTTC.

The genes are TRBV7-2 and TRBJ2-7; 8 positions match TRBD1. Germline V lookup: CDR1 SGHTA, CDR2 FQGNSA. V trimming: 1 base; J trimming: 5 bases; junction bases outside the gene matches: 4. The CDR3 covers 14 residues. CDR3 bases: TGTGCCAGCAGCTTAGTGGACAGGGTGAACGAGCAGTACTTC. This gives the protein CASSLVDRVNEQYF.

The chain joins TRBV4-2 to TRBJ2-1; TRBD2 matches at 9 bases. In germline, CDR1 is LGHNA, CDR2 YNFKEQ. There are 16 residues in the CDR3. J gave up 7 bases and V 4 bases, and 11 bases lay outside the gene matches. The DNA of the CDR3 is TGTGCCAGCAGCCCGCTTAGCGGGGGCGAGAGAAATGAGCAGTTCTTC. Protein: CASSPLSGGERNEQFF.

The chain couples TRBV7-3 to TRBJ1-2; D gene ambiguous. The V gene lost 5 bases and the J gene lost 3 bases, with 10 bases spanning the gap. The CDR3 runs to 13 residues. Germline lookup yields CDR1 SGHTA and CDR2 FQGTGA. In DNA, the CDR3 is TGTGCCAGCAGCCCGGCGAAAGACTATGGCTACACCTTC. As protein: CASSPAKDYGYTF.

This sequence joins TRBV4-2 and TRBJ2-5; D uncertain. The CDR3 is 15 residues long. CDR1 is LGHNA and CDR2 is YNFKEQ in the germline V gene. V gave up 3 bases and J gave up 5 bases, with 16 bases separating them. The CDR3 protein is CASSHAAPDKETQYF. The CDR3 nucleotides read TGTGCCAGCAGCCACGCAGCCCCGGATAAGGAGACCCAGTACTTC.

This CDR3 is CASSQVWEGEKLFF. CDR3 nucleotide sequence: TGTGCCAGCAGCCAAGTCTGGGAAGGGGAAAAACTGTTTTTT. The chain joins TRBV3-1 to TRBJ1-4; no clear D gene. The CDR3 covers 14 residues. CDR1 and CDR2 from the germline V gene are LGHDT and YNNKEL (reference sequence). Trimming removed 1 base at V and 8 bases at J, with 11 bases between.

The chain joins TRBV21-1 to TRBJ2-7; the table's D call, TRBD1, has no DNA check behind it. TRBV21-1 corresponds to a pseudogene. This CDR3 contains 16 residues. The CDR3 DNA is TGTGCCAGCAGCATAAGTCGGGCAGGGGAAAACTACGAGCAGTACTTC. Encoded protein: CASSISRAGENYEQYF.

J is TRBJ2-7 and V is TRBV15; 8 nucleotides line up with TRBD2. The CDR3 totals 16 residues. From germline, CDR1 is LNHNV and CDR2 YYDKDF (reference sequence). Trimming cost V 0 bases and J 3 bases; bases outside gene matches: 7. CDR3 sequence: CATSRDTGTRIYEQYF. CDR3 nucleotide sequence: TGTGCCACCAGCAGAGATACCGGGACTAGAATCTACGAGCAGTACTTC.

The chain combines TRBV4-3 with TRBJ2-1; 10 bases are shared with TRBD2. After removal of 2 bases from V and 8 bases from J, the junction contained 9 bases not matched to a gene. Per germline, CDR1 LGHNA and CDR2 YSLEER. The CDR3 consists of 16 residues. DNA for the CDR3: TGCGCCAGCAGCCAACCACGACTAGCGGGCATGCATGAGCAGTTCTTC. Amino acid sequence: CASSQPRLAGMHEQFF.

This sequence joins TRBV24-1 and TRBJ2-1, with TRBD1 identical over 9 bases. V shed 4 bases and J 3 bases; nucleotides not matched to a gene: 6. Germline V gene lookup returns CDR1 KGHDR and CDR2 SFDVKD. The CDR3 extends over 16 amino acids. CDR3: CATSESGTGHYNEQFF. The CDR3 DNA reads as TGTGCCACCAGTGAATCCGGGACAGGGCACTACAATGAGCAGTTCTTC.

The chain links TRBV5-1 to TRBJ2-1; D uncertain. The length of the CDR3 is 13 residues. Germline V gives CDR1 SGHRS, CDR2 YFSETQ. With 0 bases removed from V and 6 bases from J, the gap between germline ends came to 7 bases. Here the CDR3 reads CASSLGSINEQFF. Written as DNA, the CDR3 is TGCGCCAGCAGCTTGGGATCCATCAATGAGCAGTTCTTC.

Note on this clonotype: A read error may produce the germline difference seen at one junction end. V usage is TRBV7-7 and J usage is TRBJ2-3; 12 bases are a match to TRBD2. CDR3 length: 14 residues. Germline values: CDR1 SSHAT, CDR2 FNYEAQ (reference sequence). The CDR3 sequence is CASSLAGLAGTQYF. The CDR3 DNA reads as TGTGCTAGCAGCTTAGCGGGACTAGCGGGTACGCAGTATTTT.

V and J are TRBV7-8 and TRBJ1-6; D is ambiguous. Trimming took off 2 bases at V and 4 bases at J, with 3 bases between the two ends. The CDR3 has 13 amino acids. Germline-derived CDR1 and CDR2 are SGHVS and FQNEAQ. The CDR3 nucleotides read TGTGCCAGCAGCTTACAGTATAATTCACCCCTCCACTTT. Its protein product is CASSLQYNSPLHF.

This rearrangement joins TRBV3-1 to TRBJ1-6, with D perhaps TRBD1 (6 bases). Trimming took 3 bases from V and 8 from J, leaving 14 bases between them. CDR3 length equals 15 residues. Germline V CDR1 and CDR2: LGHDT, YNNKEL (reference sequence). This chain's CDR3 is CASSQGGRGYSPLHF. The CDR3 region has the DNA TGTGCCAGCAGCCAGGGGGGCAGGGGCTATTCACCCCTCCACTTT.

This clonotype was counted once. The chain has TRBV4-1 and TRBJ1-1, with 7 bases identical to TRBD1. After removal of 3 bases from V and 6 bases from J, the junction contained 4 bases not matched to a gene. The CDR3 extends over 13 amino acids. The germline CDR1 and CDR2 sequences are MGHRA and YSYEKL. The CDR3 here is CASSHLGTAEAFF. CDR3 bases: TGCGCCAGCAGCCACTTGGGGACAGCTGAAGCTTTCTTT.

The chain employs TRBV2 and TRBJ1-2; no reliable D call. Trimming took 4 bases from V and 2 from J, leaving 14 bases between them. CDR1 and CDR2 from the germline V gene are SNHLY and FYNNEI. The CDR3 consists of 15 residues. The CDR3 loop is CASSGRLVDNYGYTF. The CDR3 DNA sequence: TGTGCCAGCAGTGGCCGGTTGGTGGACAACTATGGCTACACCTTC.

CDR3 in amino acids: CATSRLDSSGGYTF. CDR3 DNA: TGTGCCACCAGCAGACTGGACAGCTCTGGAGGCTACACCTTC. The chain is built from TRBV15 and TRBJ1-2, with D maybe TRBD1 (6 bases). The length of the CDR3 is 14 residues. Trimming took off 2 bases at V and 8 bases at J, with 15 bases between the two ends. Germline V gene sequence: CDR1 LNHNV, CDR2 YYDKDF (reference sequence).

The chain recombines TRBV20-1 with TRBJ2-3; D is ambiguous. The CDR3 is 11 residues long. The germline V and J ends were trimmed by 7 bases and 5 bases, with 10 bases remaining between them. Germline CDR1 reads DFQATT; CDR2 reads SNEGSKA (reference sequence). CDR3 nucleotides: TGCAGTGACTCGCGAAAAGATACGCAGTATTTT. Protein product: CSDSRKDTQYF.

This CDR3 is CASTLGGTGAWNSPLHF. The CDR3 bases are TGTGCCAGCACTCTAGGCGGTACAGGGGCTTGGAATTCACCCCTCCACTTT. The J gene is TRBJ1-6, the V gene TRBV18, with 7 bases identical to TRBD1. This CDR3 contains 17 residues. V was pared by 8 bases and J by 7 bases, with 17 bases of the junction left unmatched. The germline V gene encodes CDR1 KGHSH and CDR2 LQKENI.

The CDR3 is CASRIGGRANYGYTF. Here the CDR3 DNA reads TGCGCCAGCAGAATAGGGGGGAGAGCTAACTATGGCTACACCTTC. The chain employs TRBV5-1 and TRBJ1-2; a weak D match, TRBD1 (6 bases). CDR1 is SGHRS, CDR2 YFSETQ, per germline. V was pared by 5 bases and J by 0 bases, with 14 bases between. The CDR3 contains 15 residues.

This clonotype was recorded only once. The chain is built from TRBV5-8 and TRBJ1-1; no firm D call. CDR1 and CDR2 from the germline V gene are SGHTS and YDEGEE. The CDR3 covers 13 residues. Deletions cut 4 bases from V and 0 bases from J, with 7 bases between. CDR3 bases: TGTGCCAGCAGCCGAATTATGAACACTGAAGCTTTCTTT. Translating gives CASSRIMNTEAFF. The variable domain in full, with the rest retrieved from reference TRBV5-8 and TRBJ1-1, is EAGVTQSPTHLIKTRGQQATLRCSPISGHTSVYWYQQALGLGLQFLLWYDEGEERNRGNFPPRFSGRQFPNYSSELNVNALELEDSALYLCASSRIMNTEAFFGQGTRLTVV.

This clonotype was seen only a few times. The chain recombines TRBV6-5 with TRBJ2-1, with D maybe TRBD1 (6 bases). The CDR3 spans 11 residues. V was clipped by 4 bases and J by 9 bases, with 7 bases between them. Germline V gene lookup returns CDR1 MNHEY and CDR2 SVGAGI. The CDR3 DNA reads TGTGCCAGCAGTTTCAGGGGTGAGCAGTTCTTC. It encodes CASSFRGEQFF.